The 3 T cell receptor beta chains reported below all come from one sample, sequenced in a study of spatial heterogeneity in lung cancer. Time point: blood at routine non-recurrence follow-up after resection. Using its own MiXCR run on the 5' RACE reads, TCRdb lists one record per CDR3 protein. The sample includes 95,000 to 120,000 distinct CDR3 sequences, approximately 11% of them seen just once. The material was PBMCs, obtained at follow-up. The receptors originated from a female donor with early-stage non-small cell lung cancer.

This clonotype was seen more than once but under ten times. The J gene is TRBJ1-5, the V gene TRBV19; D gene unclear. The CDR3 runs to 16 residues. Trimming pared 6 bases from V and 3 bases from J, leaving 18 bases between. Germline V lookup: CDR1 LNHDA, CDR2 SQIVND (reference sequence). The CDR3, as DNA: TGTGCCAGTAGAAGGGTCTCGAACAGCCTCAATCAGCCCCAGCATTTT. It translates to CASRRVSNSLNQPQHF.

The rearrangement links TRBV7-2 to TRBJ2-3, with 11 positions matching TRBD2. The germline gives CDR1 SGHTA, CDR2 FQGNSA. This CDR3 contains 14 residues. Trimming took 6 bases from V and 2 from J; bases not matched to a gene: 1. Here the CDR3 reads CASRTSGTTDTQYF. CDR3 DNA sequence: TGTGCCAGCAGGACTAGCGGGACCACAGATACGCAGTATTTT.

This clonotype came up a few times. V and J are TRBV5-1 and TRBJ2-7, with 10 bases that match TRBD1. V lost 0 bases to trimming and J lost 5 bases; unmatched junction nucleotides: 8. CDR3 length: 16 residues. CDR1 is SGHRS, CDR2 YFSETQ, per germline. CDR3 protein: CASSLGPGTGENEQYV. The CDR3 DNA sequence: TGCGCCAGCAGCTTGGGGCCCGGGACAGGGGAAAACGAGCAGTACGTC.